The entry below describes one TCR beta chain. Libraries were prepared by immunoSEQ multiplex PCR; TCRdb keeps only in-frame clonotypes and omits some of them. This sample has about 58,000 clones, with 91% found just once. Trimming left V 5 bases short and J 1 base short, with 8 bases between. Germline V CDR1 and CDR2: KGHSH, LQKENI. The CDR3 length is 13 residues. This sample was included in a study of technical replicates of blood from a handful of donors. V gene TRBV18 combines with J gene TRBJ1-1; no firm D call. The sample taken for sequencing was PBMCs. The source of this sequence is a human donor in good health. Some clones in this sample may be carry-over from other donors' samples. CDR3 loop: CASSSNRNTEAFF. Here the CDR3 DNA reads TGTGCCAGCTCATCTAACAGGAACACTGAAGCTTTCTTT.